The 25 T cell receptor beta chains presented below share a single source sample, sequenced in a study of neurological immune-mediated disorders. TCRdb used MiXCR to reprocess the 5' RACE reads, holding one entry per CDR3 protein. This table has tens of thousands of distinct CDR3 sequences, over 9.5% appearing once. Sequencing input: PBMCs. The origin of the receptors is a woman aged 55-75 years with HTLV-1-associated myelopathy (HAM/TSP).

In its sample, this clonotype was seen many times. V is TRBV20-1 and J is TRBJ2-5; a weak D match, TRBD2 (7 bases). Germline V CDR1 and CDR2: DFQATT, SNEGSKA (reference sequence). The V and J ends lost 0 bases and 5 bases respectively, with 13 bases between them. CDR3 size: 14 residues. CDR3 residues: CSARELRGGETQYF. The CDR3 DNA is TGCAGTGCTAGAGAACTCAGGGGAGGGGAGACCCAGTACTTC.

This clonotype was detected many times. V is TRBV4-2 and J is TRBJ2-2, with 7 nucleotides matching TRBD2. Germline V CDR1 and CDR2: LGHNA, YNFKEQ. The CDR3 contains 17 residues. V lost 0 bases, J lost 7 bases, and 11 bases stayed unmatched. This CDR3 is CASSQDPAGRGGGELFF. The CDR3 DNA is TGTGCCAGCAGCCAAGACCCAGCGGGACGGGGAGGCGGGGAGCTGTTTTTT.

This clonotype was seen many times. The CDR3 DNA reads TGCGCCAGCAGCCCGGCCAGGGGGGGTGGGGAGCAGTACTTC. Translated, it gives CASSPARGGGEQYF. The rearrangement links TRBV5-1 to TRBJ2-7; D could derive from TRBD1 or TRBD2 (7 bases each). CDR1 SGHRS and CDR2 YFSETQ come from the germline V gene. With 4 bases removed from V and 7 bases from J, the gap between germline ends came to 18 bases. CDR3 length: 14 residues. Variable domain in full (rest from reference TRBV5-1 and TRBJ2-7): KAGVTQTPRYLIKTRGQQVTLSCSPISGHRSVSWYQQTPGQGLQFLFEYFSETQRNKGNFPGRFSGRQFSNSRSEMNVSTLELGDSALYLCASSPARGGGEQYFGPGTRLTVT.

This clonotype was observed many times. CDR3 in DNA: TGCAGCGTTGACAGGGCACAGAACACTGAAGCTTTCTTT. Amino acids: CSVDRAQNTEAFF. This chain connects TRBV29-1 to TRBJ1-1; a possible D gene is TRBD1 (5 bases). The CDR3 is 13 residues long. The germline V gene encodes CDR1 SQVTM and CDR2 ANQGSEA. The V gene lost 3 bases and the J gene lost 1 base, with 9 bases spanning the gap.

This clonotype was seen at least ten times. The chain links TRBV7-2 to TRBJ2-3; D gene unclear. There are 16 residues in the CDR3. The germline gives CDR1 SGHTA, CDR2 FQGNSA. V gave up 2 bases and J gave up 4 bases, with 16 bases separating them. CDR3 DNA sequence: TGTGCCAGCAGCTTAATCCCAGTGAGTTTTTCAGATACGCAGTATTTT. Protein sequence: CASSLIPVSFSDTQYF.

This clonotype showed up many times. The chain has TRBV19 and TRBJ1-1; D is perhaps TRBD1 (5 bases). The CDR3 is made up of 13 amino acids. Germline V gives CDR1 LNHDA, CDR2 SQIVND (reference sequence). V was shortened by 6 bases and J by 5 bases, with 13 bases between the two germline ends. The CDR3 DNA reads as TGTGCCAGTAGCCCACAAAAGGGGACTGAAGCTTTCTTT. Translation: CASSPQKGTEAFF.

In this sample, this clonotype turned up many times. Written as DNA, the CDR3 is TGTGCCAGCAGAGGGGAAACCGGGGAGCTGTTTTTT. It is translated as CASRGETGELFF. V gene TRBV3-1 combines with J gene TRBJ2-2, with D possibly being TRBD1 (5 bases). V lost 6 bases and J 5 bases, leaving 7 bases between the germline ends. The CDR3 has 12 amino acids. Germline V gene lookup returns CDR1 LGHDT and CDR2 YNNKEL (reference sequence).

This clonotype came up many times. V usage is TRBV5-1 and J usage is TRBJ2-1, with 9 bases identical to TRBD1. The CDR3 loop spans 14 amino acids. The J segment lost 4 bases and the V segment lost 8 bases, leaving 7 bases of the junction unmatched. Germline assignment: CDR1 SGHRS and CDR2 YFSETQ. The CDR3 spells CASTRDRAYNEQFF. For the CDR3, the DNA is TGCGCCAGTACCCGGGACAGGGCTTACAATGAGCAGTTCTTC.

This clonotype was found many times. This sequence joins TRBV7-8 and TRBJ2-7; 8 bases are shared with TRBD1. CDR1 is SGHVS, CDR2 FQNEAQ, per germline. CDR3 length: 14 amino acids. V was clipped by 5 bases and J by 5 bases; unmatched bases: 8. The CDR3 sequence is CASSRRQGWDEQYF. The CDR3 nucleotides are TGTGCCAGCAGCCGTCGACAGGGGTGGGACGAGCAGTACTTC.

This clonotype was picked up many times. The genes are TRBV9 and TRBJ2-2, with D unclear. Germline CDR1 SGDLS, CDR2 YYNGEE. V shed 4 bases and J shed 3 bases, with 7 bases lying between them. The CDR3 has 13 amino acids. Here the CDR3 reads CASSYRDTGELFF. The CDR3 bases are TGTGCCAGCAGCTATAGAGACACCGGGGAGCTGTTTTTT. The complete variable domain, with remaining parts taken from reference TRBV9 and TRBJ2-2, reads DSGVTQTPKHLITATGQRVTLRCSPRSGDLSVYWYQQSLDQGLQFLIQYYNGEERAKGNILERFSAQQFPDLHSELNLSSLELGDSALYFCASSYRDTGELFFGEGSRLTVL.

There are many counts of this clonotype. This chain uses TRBV2 with TRBJ2-3; 7 nucleotides align to TRBD1. The CDR3 covers 15 residues. J was trimmed by 1 base and V by 4 bases; bases with no gene match: 5. Germline V gene lookup returns CDR1 SNHLY and CDR2 FYNNEI. The CDR3 bases are TGTGCCAGCAGTGCAGGGGGATCCGGCACAGATACGCAGTATTTT. It codes for CASSAGGSGTDTQYF.

This clonotype was counted many times. The chain links TRBV7-3 to TRBJ2-5, with no clear D. The V and J ends lost 3 bases and 2 bases respectively, with 7 bases between them. This CDR3 has 13 amino acids. Germline CDR1 and CDR2: SGHTA and FQGTGA. CDR3 DNA sequence: TGTGCCAGCAGCTTCGGACCTCAAGAGACCCAGTACTTC. As protein: CASSFGPQETQYF.

This clonotype occurred many times. CDR3 loop: CASSRDRTQETQYF. In DNA, the CDR3 is TGTGCCAGCAGCAGGGACAGAACCCAAGAGACCCAGTACTTC. The gene calls are TRBV28 and TRBJ2-5, with TRBD1 matching 7 bases. CDR1 MDHEN and CDR2 SYDVKM come from the germline V gene. CDR3 length: 14 amino acids. The ends lost 6 bases at V and 1 base at J; junction bases unmatched: 5.

This clonotype was detected many times. The V gene is TRBV20-1, the J gene TRBJ2-1; 8 nucleotides agree with TRBD2. The CDR3 spans 15 residues. The ends lost 2 bases at V and 3 bases at J; junction bases unmatched: 6. Germline V CDR1 and CDR2: DFQATT, SNEGSKA (reference sequence). The CDR3 region has the DNA TGCAGTGCTAGAAGAACGGGAGGGGTCTACAATGAGCAGTTCTTC. This codes for CSARRTGGVYNEQFF.

Many counts were recorded for this clonotype. V usage is TRBV10-3 and J usage is TRBJ2-1, with D unclear. The V gene lost 4 bases and the J gene lost 9 bases, with 7 bases spanning the gap. The CDR3 spans 11 residues. Germline loops: CDR1 ENHRY, CDR2 SYGVKD. Here the CDR3 DNA reads TGTGCCATCAGTGGGGGTATTGAGCAGTTCTTC. Encoded protein: CAISGGIEQFF.

This clonotype has a handful of counts. The chain couples TRBV2 to TRBJ2-3, with D perhaps matching TRBD1 (6 bases). Trimming cost V 4 bases and J 0 bases, with 17 bases left between them. Germline-derived CDR1 and CDR2 are SNHLY and FYNNEI. This CDR3 is built from 17 residues. This chain's CDR3 is CASSGSRGTGSTDTQYF. The CDR3, as DNA: TGTGCCAGCAGTGGTTCCAGGGGCACTGGGAGCACAGATACGCAGTATTTT.

This clonotype came up many times. This chain joins TRBV13 and TRBJ2-4; D is perhaps TRBD1 (7 bases). V was clipped by 6 bases and J by 8 bases, with 20 bases between them. This CDR3 region has 15 residues. Germline V gives CDR1 PRHDT, CDR2 FYEKMQ (reference sequence). The CDR3 DNA follows: TGTGCCAGCAGGGACTCGGGGCGGGACAGTGACATTCAGTACTTC. Translated: CASRDSGRDSDIQYF.

Ten or more counts support this clonotype. V gene TRBV28 combines with J gene TRBJ1-1, with D possibly being TRBD1 (5 bases). The germline V gene has CDR1 MDHEN and CDR2 SYDVKM. CDR3 length equals 14 residues. Trimming removed 6 bases from V and 0 bases from J, with 11 bases in between. The CDR3 spells CASSPTALNTEAFF. CDR3 DNA: TGTGCCAGCAGCCCGACAGCGTTGAACACTGAAGCTTTCTTT.

The sample holds many counts of this clonotype. This chain uses TRBV5-1 with TRBJ1-1; unclear D gene. This CDR3 spans 13 amino acids. V lost 3 bases to trimming and J lost 1 base, with 7 bases between them. Germline V lookup: CDR1 SGHRS, CDR2 YFSETQ. The CDR3 bases are TGCGCCAGCAGCTCGATCAAGAACACTGAAGCTTTCTTT. Protein product: CASSSIKNTEAFF.

This clonotype was seen repeatedly, ten times or more. V gene TRBV7-9 combines with J gene TRBJ2-7; 9 nucleotides align to TRBD2. J gave up 3 bases and V 4 bases, and 10 bases lay outside the gene matches. The CDR3 consists of 16 residues. Germline V gives CDR1 SEHNR, CDR2 FQNEAQ (reference sequence). The CDR3 protein is CASSSDLAGSFYEQYF. The CDR3 DNA reads TGTGCCAGCAGCTCAGACCTAGCGGGAAGTTTCTACGAGCAGTACTTC.

This clonotype was observed at least ten times. The gene calls are TRBV3-1 and TRBJ2-1, with 9 bases that match TRBD2. From germline, CDR1 is LGHDT and CDR2 YNNKEL (reference sequence). This CDR3 region has 15 residues. With 1 base clipped from V and 6 bases from J, the junction kept 4 bases outside the gene matches. In DNA, the CDR3 is TGTGCCAGCAGCCAAGGACTAGCGGATATCAATGAGCAGTTCTTC. Its protein is CASSQGLADINEQFF.

The table lists this clonotype with many counts. CDR3 protein: CASSSGTSPPGEQFF. The CDR3 bases are TGCGCCAGCAGTTCCGGGACTAGCCCTCCAGGGGAGCAGTTCTTC. The chain joins TRBV5-1 to TRBJ2-1; 9 nucleotides agree with TRBD2. CDR3 length: 15 residues. J gave up 10 bases and V 5 bases, and 13 bases lay outside the gene matches. The germline V gene has CDR1 SGHRS and CDR2 YFSETQ. The full variable domain, with the rest looked up from reference TRBV5-1 and TRBJ2-1, is KAGVTQTPRYLIKTRGQQVTLSCSPISGHRSVSWYQQTPGQGLQFLFEYFSETQRNKGNFPGRFSGRQFSNSRSEMNVSTLELGDSALYLCASSSGTSPPGEQFFGPGTRLTVL.

This clonotype showed up many times. The V and J genes are TRBV5-1 and TRBJ2-1, with TRBD2 as a possible D gene (6 bases). The CDR3 contains 12 residues. Germline V gene sequence: CDR1 SGHRS, CDR2 YFSETQ. V shed 4 bases and J shed 8 bases, with 10 bases lying between them. Written as DNA, the CDR3 is TGCGCCAGCAGCCCGCGGGGCGATGAGCAGTTCTTC. Its protein product is CASSPRGDEQFF.

This clonotype was detected ten times or more. The chain has TRBV6-5 and TRBJ2-1, with 10 positions matching TRBD2. The V gene's germline CDR1 is MNHEY and CDR2 SVGAGI. The CDR3 is 17 amino acids. V was pared by 5 bases and J by 9 bases, with 16 bases of the junction left unmatched. The CDR3 bases are TGTGCCAGCAGTAACCCCGAGGGAGCGGGAGGGCCCAGTGAGCAGTTCTTC. Its protein product is CASSNPEGAGGPSEQFF.

This clonotype is labeled medium-sized. The chain recombines TRBV5-1 with TRBJ2-2; TRBD2 matches 15 bases. With 4 bases clipped from V and 5 bases from J, the junction kept 3 bases outside the gene matches. Germline assignment: CDR1 SGHRS and CDR2 YFSETQ. The CDR3 covers 16 residues. The DNA of the CDR3 is TGCGCCAGCAGCACTGGGACTAGCGGGAGGACCGGGGAGCTGTTTTTT. Translating gives CASSTGTSGRTGELFF.